This T cell receptor beta chain was recovered during a study of blood T cell repertoires in COVID-19. In the study overall: In Cohort 3, a recovered donor had either two negative PCRs, clearance, or symptom resolution. COVID-19 samples from acute and convalescent phases originated in the United States, Italy and Spain.

Individuals aged roughly 18 to 95 years were recruited from about two dozen US areas. Authors' analysis steps: It was from reference gene primer amplification that nucleated cell counts were estimated. Assay: immunoSEQ multiplex PCR; the TCRdb copy retains only in-frame clones and omits some. Clone size and the V and J calls come from that table; the DNA yielded D and trimming. The repertoire holds some 300,000 clones, with 88% as singletons. Germline CDR1 reads SGHRS; CDR2 reads YFSETQ. This CDR3 is 15 amino acids long. Trimming took 4 bases from V and 2 from J; bases not matched to a gene: 6. This sequence was found in a woman aged 55-70 years in a cohort exposed to, infected with or recovered from COVID-19 (not recorded which). The chain employs TRBV5-1 and TRBJ2-3, with 8 bases identical to TRBD2. Sequencing was performed on PBMCs or T cells enriched from blood (not recorded which). As DNA, the CDR3 is TGCGCCAGCAGCATTAGCGGGAAAGACACAGATACGCAGTATTTT. Its translation: CASSISGKDTDTQYF.